The following is a T cell receptor beta chain sequence with its context. There is no known antigen for this receptor. It has no much larger one-base neighbor in the sample; base qualities were not kept. The data are from a study of blood T cell repertoires in COVID-19 (dated by TCRdb to between 2020 and 2021). About the investigation overall: Samples from collaborators originated in the United States, Italy and Spain and spanned both the acute and convalescent phases of COVID-19. The samples were drawn from two sources: the first 160 participants of the ongoing ImmuneRACE study, and 1,200 or so subjects contributed by 6 global collaborators. HLA class I and class II types, where available, came from metadata supplied by the sample provider rather than from assay-based typing. A de-identified subject ID, COVID-19 status, age in years and sex were almost always included in the sample metadata. Subjects who had been exposed to COVID-19, were actively infected with it, or had recovered from it provided the deeply sampled blood TCRbeta repertoires that made up the dataset. The material from the prospective study consisted of cDNA or gDNA derived from T cells, B-cell-depleted T cells, or PBMCs. A freely available public database, intended as a resource for researchers studying the immune response to SARS-CoV-2, is where the repertoires were released.

In the prospective study, participants were roughly 18 to 100 years old, resided in 24 geographic areas of the United States, and were enrolled through a virtual design. In the prospective study, cohorts were assigned on the basis of participant-reported clinical history obtained from a screening survey and a study questionnaire. Recovered participants in ImmuneRACE Cohort 3 were defined as having two consecutive negative NP/OP PCR tests, clearance from a healthcare professional, or resolution of symptoms. In the prospective study, mobile phlebotomists collected whole blood, serum and a nasopharyngeal or oropharyngeal swab from each participant. Additional blood draws and questionnaires over an approximately two-month period could optionally be provided by prospective study participants. Before DNA extraction, prospective study blood samples were shipped either frozen or at room temperature. Measured from the cysteine to the phenylalanine, the CDR3 is 13 residues long. CDR3 DNA is the only sequence kept; it has 39 bases, read in frame from the first base. V sheds 0 bases and J sheds 5 bases, leaving 7 bases between their ends. The germline V gene supplies CDR1 LGHNA and CDR2 YNFKEQ.

Here is what the overall study found, with its caveats: The quantity of clinical and demographic metadata differed by source and by participant and was supplied without curation.

The immunoSEQ Assay, a bias-controlled multiplex PCR, was used to amplify TCRbeta CDR3 regions from genomic DNA. The paper's processing steps were these. Nucleated cell counts per sample were estimated from amplification of reference gene primers within the assay. To quantify the absolute abundance of each unique TCRbeta CDR3 rearrangement, sequence reads were collapsed and filtered. For each sample, productive Simpson clonality was calculated by taking the square root of Simpson's diversity index across productive rearrangements. This is the immuneACCESS table as TCRdb keeps it, with only in-frame sequences that have V and J called. A part of the clones is gone; compared with another copy, unresolved V genes explain less than half, and the rest is unexplained. The D gene and trimming were derived from the DNA, and the V and J assignments and clone size from that table. A total of 150,000 to 200,000 clones appear in this sample, around 80% of them only once. Approximately 10% of the sample is held by the ten biggest clonotypes.

The sample was PBMCs or T cells enriched from blood (not recorded which). The receptor was derived from a man aged 50 or older who had recovered from COVID-19. The rearranged chain carries TRBV4-2 and TRBJ2-5; the D gene remains uncertain. The CDR3 is CASSQEVRETQYF. The nucleotides are TGTGCCAGCAGCCAAGAAGTCCGGGAGACCCAGTACTTC.